This TCR beta chain was identified during a study of regulatory T cells in long-lasting Graves disease. Library construction for TCR beta used iRepertoire HTBI primers and Arm-PCR of CDR3 regions. TCRdb fed the multiplex PCR reads into MiXCR, producing one record per CDR3 protein. The sample holds over 300,000 distinct CDR3 sequences, less than 20% seen once. Indicated time point: newly diagnosed GD, antithyroid drugs for less than 3 months. PBMCs provided the RNA from which the TCR library was made. The CDR3 length is 14 residues. Germline assignment: CDR1 LGHNA and CDR2 YNFKEQ. The V segment lost 2 bases and the J segment 5 bases; nucleotides outside the gene matches: 3. The sample holds a few counts of this clonotype.

The clonotype originates from a female donor with Graves disease. The sample consisted of peripheral blood mononuclear cells (PBMCs), taken at new diagnosis, from a patient treated with antithyroid drugs. The chain employs TRBV4-2 and TRBJ2-7, with 10 bases aligning to TRBD2. CDR3 loop: CASSQPAGGHEQYF. CDR3 DNA: TGTGCCAGCAGCCAACCAGCGGGAGGGCACGAGCAGTACTTC.